This is a list of T cell receptor beta chains from one sample in a study of vaccination and CD4 T cells after COVID-19. These TCRs are of unknown antigen specificity. TCRdb ran MiXCR on the PCR reads and lists one entry per CDR3 protein. The sample holds 10,000 to 15,000 distinct CDR3 sequences; roughly 60% are singletons and the top ten take about an eighth. The sample comprised CD4+ T cells from blood, cultured in vitro. The receptor source for this set is a human donor who had recovered from COVID-19. Each CDR3 is given with its conserved first and last residue. Fields, in order: D gene, J gene, V gene, CDR3 protein. A D gene is named only where the DNA matches it firmly.

d_gene: NA; j_gene: TRBJ1-5; v_gene: TRBV7-2; CDR3aa: CASSPDWDQPQHF
d_gene: TRBD2; j_gene: TRBJ2-7; v_gene: TRBV29-1; CDR3aa: CSVEGTSLGEQYF
d_gene: TRBD2; j_gene: TRBJ2-7; v_gene: TRBV25-1; CDR3aa: CASSEFRGGAGGSYEQYF
d_gene: TRBD1; j_gene: TRBJ1-1; v_gene: TRBV6-1; CDR3aa: CASRAPPILTGGAEAFF
d_gene: NA; j_gene: TRBJ1-1; v_gene: TRBV7-2; CDR3aa: CASSQWSLITEAFF
d_gene: TRBD2; j_gene: TRBJ2-1; v_gene: TRBV7-2; CDR3aa: CASSLAGLLERGYNEQFF
d_gene: NA; j_gene: TRBJ1-1; v_gene: TRBV4-1; CDR3aa: CASSQTWTVGAFF
d_gene: NA; j_gene: TRBJ1-2; v_gene: TRBV6-5; CDR3aa: CASSYGGGAGYGYTF
d_gene: NA; j_gene: TRBJ2-7; v_gene: TRBV23-1; CDR3aa: CASSQSRLSESSYEQYF
d_gene: TRBD1; j_gene: TRBJ1-1; v_gene: TRBV7-9; CDR3aa: CASSLKGAGTEALF
d_gene: NA; j_gene: TRBJ2-5; v_gene: TRBV6-1; CDR3aa: CASRSKETQYF
d_gene: NA; j_gene: TRBJ2-1; v_gene: TRBV6-5; CDR3aa: CASSLGNEQFF
d_gene: NA; j_gene: TRBJ1-1; v_gene: TRBV24-1; CDR3aa: CATSPGGPRGTEAFF
d_gene: TRBD1; j_gene: TRBJ1-2; v_gene: TRBV30; CDR3aa: CAWSLTGGSYGYTF
d_gene: TRBD1; j_gene: TRBJ2-2; v_gene: TRBV2; CDR3aa: CASGEQGPGELFF
d_gene: NA; j_gene: TRBJ2-7; v_gene: TRBV6-1; CDR3aa: CASSPYFPGYEQYF
d_gene: NA; j_gene: TRBJ2-7; v_gene: TRBV19; CDR3aa: CASISSNYEQYF
d_gene: NA; j_gene: TRBJ1-3; v_gene: TRBV12-3/TRBV12-4; CDR3aa: CASTRSGGRGNTIYF
d_gene: NA; j_gene: TRBJ2-5; v_gene: TRBV5-8; CDR3aa: CASNHRVEETQYF
d_gene: TRBD2; j_gene: TRBJ2-5; v_gene: TRBV20-1; CDR3aa: CSASTSGLKETQYF
d_gene: NA; j_gene: TRBJ1-2; v_gene: TRBV19; CDR3aa: CASSMNGMIGYTF
d_gene: TRBD2; j_gene: TRBJ2-2; v_gene: TRBV19; CDR3aa: CASSISSGNTGELFF
d_gene: NA; j_gene: TRBJ2-2; v_gene: TRBV7-6; CDR3aa: CASSGLGELFF
d_gene: NA; j_gene: TRBJ2-6; v_gene: TRBV20-1; CDR3aa: CSAPSISGANVLTF
d_gene: TRBD1; j_gene: TRBJ1-1; v_gene: TRBV27; CDR3aa: CARRTGDGTSGTEAFF
d_gene: NA; j_gene: TRBJ1-5; v_gene: TRBV28; CDR3aa: CASSLGQPQHF
d_gene: NA; j_gene: TRBJ1-2; v_gene: TRBV5-4; CDR3aa: CASRPVGGENYGYTF
d_gene: NA; j_gene: TRBJ1-6; v_gene: TRBV3-1; CDR3aa: CASSQPTENSPLHF
d_gene: NA; j_gene: TRBJ1-2; v_gene: TRBV20-1; CDR3aa: CSARDAKGALSYTF
d_gene: NA; j_gene: TRBJ1-3; v_gene: TRBV7-6; CDR3aa: CASSLAREGRGNTIYF
d_gene: NA; j_gene: TRBJ1-1; v_gene: TRBV4-3; CDR3aa: CASSLLESSVAFF
d_gene: NA; j_gene: TRBJ2-1; v_gene: TRBV4-1; CDR3aa: CASSRPGTEQFF
d_gene: NA; j_gene: TRBJ1-5; v_gene: TRBV5-8; CDR3aa: CASSPRAGDQPQHF
d_gene: NA; j_gene: TRBJ1-5; v_gene: TRBV2; CDR3aa: CASSDMSNQPQHF
d_gene: NA; j_gene: TRBJ1-2; v_gene: TRBV10-1; CDR3aa: CASRPNGYTF
d_gene: NA; j_gene: TRBJ2-7; v_gene: TRBV6-1; CDR3aa: CASNSPPLGEQYF
d_gene: NA; j_gene: TRBJ1-3; v_gene: TRBV6-1; CDR3aa: CASKLSPAGNTIYF
d_gene: TRBD1; j_gene: TRBJ2-3; v_gene: TRBV20-1; CDR3aa: CSSPPRGQSTDTQYF
d_gene: NA; j_gene: TRBJ2-5; v_gene: TRBV7-3; CDR3aa: CASSLVQQETQYF
d_gene: NA; j_gene: TRBJ1-1; v_gene: TRBV5-1; CDR3aa: CASSLDRYTEAFF
d_gene: TRBD2; j_gene: TRBJ2-7; v_gene: TRBV11-2; CDR3aa: CASSLDGAGVYEQYF
d_gene: TRBD1; j_gene: TRBJ1-1; v_gene: TRBV6-1; CDR3aa: CASSAGTGWNTEAFF
d_gene: NA; j_gene: TRBJ2-5; v_gene: TRBV6-2/TRBV6-3; CDR3aa: CASSYGGRKEETQYF
d_gene: TRBD1; j_gene: TRBJ1-1; v_gene: TRBV16; CDR3aa: CASSPRTGYDTEAFF
d_gene: NA; j_gene: TRBJ2-2; v_gene: TRBV11-2; CDR3aa: CASSLDWINTGELFF